This TCR beta chain is from a study of blood T cell repertoires in COVID-19. Across the study: Material from acute and convalescent COVID-19 was sourced from the United States, Italy and Spain. PBMCs, B-cell-depleted T cells, or T cells provided the cDNA or gDNA that made up the material.

Original analysis: Amplification from reference gene primers served as the basis for estimated nucleated cell counts. The protocol was immunoSEQ multiplex PCR, while the TCRdb copy is restricted to in-frame clones and leaves out a portion. V, J and clone size are those of that table, while D and trimming were read from the DNA. Of fewer than 180,000 clones in the sample, roughly 87% were seen once. This CDR3 spans 13 amino acids. V was pared by 6 bases and J by 7 bases, with 13 bases between. V gene TRBV12-3 or TRBV12-4 combines with J gene TRBJ1-5, with D perhaps matching TRBD1 (5 bases). Sequencing was performed on peripheral blood. The receptor's source is a woman in her fifties or sixties with active or convalescent COVID-19. In nucleotides, the CDR3 is TGTGCCAGCAGCCTCGACAGAGACCAGCCCCAGCATTTT. This sequence encodes CASSLDRDQPQHF.